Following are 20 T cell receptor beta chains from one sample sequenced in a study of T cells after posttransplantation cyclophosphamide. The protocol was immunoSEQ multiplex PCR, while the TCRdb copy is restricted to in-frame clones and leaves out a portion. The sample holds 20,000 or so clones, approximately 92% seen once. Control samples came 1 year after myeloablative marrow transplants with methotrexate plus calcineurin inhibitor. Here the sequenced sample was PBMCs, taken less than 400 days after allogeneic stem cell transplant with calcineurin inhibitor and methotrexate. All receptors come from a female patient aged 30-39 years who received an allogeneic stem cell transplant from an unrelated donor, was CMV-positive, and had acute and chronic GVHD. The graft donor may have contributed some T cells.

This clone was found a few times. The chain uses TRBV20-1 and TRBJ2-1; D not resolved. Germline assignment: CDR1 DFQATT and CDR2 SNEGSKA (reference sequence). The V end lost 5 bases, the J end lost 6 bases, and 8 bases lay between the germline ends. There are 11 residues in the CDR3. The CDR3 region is CSAFRSNEQFF. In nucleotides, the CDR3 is TGCAGTGCTTTTCGGAGCAATGAGCAGTTCTTC.

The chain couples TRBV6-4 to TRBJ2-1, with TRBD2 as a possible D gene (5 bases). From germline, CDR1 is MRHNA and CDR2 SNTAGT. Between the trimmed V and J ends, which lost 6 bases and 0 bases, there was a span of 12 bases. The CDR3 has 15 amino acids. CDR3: CASSGTGGSYNEQFF. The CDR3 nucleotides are TGTGCCAGCAGCGGAACCGGAGGCTCCTACAATGAGCAGTTCTTC.

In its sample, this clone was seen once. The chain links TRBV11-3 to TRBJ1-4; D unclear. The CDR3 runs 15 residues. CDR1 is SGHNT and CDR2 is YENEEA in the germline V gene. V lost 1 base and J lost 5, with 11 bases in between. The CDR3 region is CASSLGRGSNEKLFF. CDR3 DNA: TGTGCCAGCAGCTTAGGGCGGGGTTCAAATGAAAAACTGTTTTTT.

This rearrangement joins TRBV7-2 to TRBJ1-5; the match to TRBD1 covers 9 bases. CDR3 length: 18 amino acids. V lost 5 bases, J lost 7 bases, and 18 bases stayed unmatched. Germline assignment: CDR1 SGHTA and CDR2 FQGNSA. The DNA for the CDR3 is TGTGCCAGCAGCGAGTTCCGGGACAGGGTGGGGTTAGGGCAGCCCCAGCATTTT. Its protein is CASSEFRDRVGLGQPQHF.

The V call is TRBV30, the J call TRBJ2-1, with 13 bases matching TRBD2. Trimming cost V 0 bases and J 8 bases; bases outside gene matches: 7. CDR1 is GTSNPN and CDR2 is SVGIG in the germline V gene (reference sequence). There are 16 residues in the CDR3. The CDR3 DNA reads TGTGCCTGGAGTGTGTTTGGGACTAGCGGGAATCATGAGCAGTTCTTC. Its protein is CAWSVFGTSGNHEQFF.

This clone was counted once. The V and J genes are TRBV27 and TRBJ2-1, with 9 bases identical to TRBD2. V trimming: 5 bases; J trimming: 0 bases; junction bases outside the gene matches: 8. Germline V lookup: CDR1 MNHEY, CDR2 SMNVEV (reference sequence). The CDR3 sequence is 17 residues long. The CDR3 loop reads CASSPLAGPSSYNEQFF. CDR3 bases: TGTGCCAGCAGTCCACTAGCGGGTCCCAGCTCCTACAATGAGCAGTTCTTC.

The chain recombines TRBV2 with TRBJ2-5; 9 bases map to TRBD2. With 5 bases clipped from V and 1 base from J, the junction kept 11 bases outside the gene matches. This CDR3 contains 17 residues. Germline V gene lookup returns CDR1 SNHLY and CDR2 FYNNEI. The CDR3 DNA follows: TGTGCCAGCAGTTCCAGTCCGACTAGCGGAGTCCAAGAGACCCAGTACTTC. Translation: CASSSSPTSGVQETQYF.

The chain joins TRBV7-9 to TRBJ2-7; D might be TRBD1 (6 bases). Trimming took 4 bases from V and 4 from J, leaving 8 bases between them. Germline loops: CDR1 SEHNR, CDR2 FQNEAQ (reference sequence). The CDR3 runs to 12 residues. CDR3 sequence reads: CASSSQGYEQYV. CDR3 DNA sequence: TGTGCCAGCAGCTCACAGGGATACGAGCAGTACGTC.

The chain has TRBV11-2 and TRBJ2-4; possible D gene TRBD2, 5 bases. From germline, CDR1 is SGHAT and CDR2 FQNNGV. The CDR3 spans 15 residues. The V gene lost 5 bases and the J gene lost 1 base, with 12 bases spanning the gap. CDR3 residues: CASSETLGAKNIQYF. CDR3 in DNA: TGTGCCAGCAGCGAGACACTAGGGGCCAAAAACATTCAGTACTTC. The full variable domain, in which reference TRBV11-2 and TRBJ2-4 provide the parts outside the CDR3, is EAGVAQSPRYKIIEKRQSVAFWCNPISGHATLYWYQQILGQGPKLLIQFQNNGVVDDSQLPKDRFSAERLKGVDSTLKIQPAKLEDSAVYLCASSETLGAKNIQYFGAGTRLSVL.

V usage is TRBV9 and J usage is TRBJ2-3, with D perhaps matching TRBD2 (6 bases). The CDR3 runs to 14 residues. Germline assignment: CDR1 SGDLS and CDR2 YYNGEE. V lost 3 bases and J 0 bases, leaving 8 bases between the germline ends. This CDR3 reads CASSAGTSTDTQYF. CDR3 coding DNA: TGTGCCAGCAGCGCCGGGACTAGCACAGATACGCAGTATTTT.

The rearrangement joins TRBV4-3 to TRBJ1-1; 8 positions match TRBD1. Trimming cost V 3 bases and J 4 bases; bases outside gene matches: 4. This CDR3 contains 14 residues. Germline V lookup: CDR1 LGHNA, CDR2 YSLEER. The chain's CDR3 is CASSHRTGGTEAFF. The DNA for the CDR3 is TGCGCCAGCAGCCACCGAACAGGGGGCACTGAAGCTTTCTTT.

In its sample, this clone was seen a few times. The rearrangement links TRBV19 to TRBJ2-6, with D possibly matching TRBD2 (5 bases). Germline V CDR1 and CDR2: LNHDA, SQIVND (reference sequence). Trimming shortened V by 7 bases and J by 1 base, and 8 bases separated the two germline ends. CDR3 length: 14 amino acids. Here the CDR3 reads CASMDLSGANVLTF. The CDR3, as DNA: TGTGCCAGTATGGACTTGTCTGGGGCCAACGTCCTGACTTTC.

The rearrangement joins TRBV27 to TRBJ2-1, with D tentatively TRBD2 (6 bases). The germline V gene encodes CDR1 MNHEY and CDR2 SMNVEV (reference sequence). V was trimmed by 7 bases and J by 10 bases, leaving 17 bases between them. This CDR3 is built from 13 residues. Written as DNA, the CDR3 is TGTGCCAGCACCCAGACATCCCGGGAGGAGCAGTTCTTC. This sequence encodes CASTQTSREEQFF.

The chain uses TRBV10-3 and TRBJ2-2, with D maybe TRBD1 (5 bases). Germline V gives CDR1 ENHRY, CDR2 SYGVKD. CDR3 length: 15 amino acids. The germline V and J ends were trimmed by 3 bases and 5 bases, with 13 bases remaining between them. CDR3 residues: CAISERVQGTGELFF. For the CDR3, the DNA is TGTGCCATCAGTGAAAGGGTCCAGGGTACCGGGGAGCTGTTTTTT.

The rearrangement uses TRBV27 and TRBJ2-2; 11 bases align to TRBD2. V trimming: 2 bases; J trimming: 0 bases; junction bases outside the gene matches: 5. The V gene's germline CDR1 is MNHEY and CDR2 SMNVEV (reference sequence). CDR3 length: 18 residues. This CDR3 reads CASSLSGLAGPNTGELFF. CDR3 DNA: TGTGCCAGCAGTTTAAGCGGACTAGCGGGTCCGAACACCGGGGAGCTGTTTTTT.

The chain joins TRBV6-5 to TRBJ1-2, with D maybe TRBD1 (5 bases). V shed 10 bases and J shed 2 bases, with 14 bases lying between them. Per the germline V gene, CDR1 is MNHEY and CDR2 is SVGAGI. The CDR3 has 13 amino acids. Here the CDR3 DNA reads TGTGCCACCCGACAGTCCTTAAACTATGGCTACACCTTC. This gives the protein CATRQSLNYGYTF.

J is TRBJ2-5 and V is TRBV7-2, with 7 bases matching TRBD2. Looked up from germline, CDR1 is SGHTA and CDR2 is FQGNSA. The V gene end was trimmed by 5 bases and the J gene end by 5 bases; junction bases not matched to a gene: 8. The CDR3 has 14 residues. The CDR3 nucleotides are TGTGCCAGCAGCCCAGGACTAGTTACTGAGACCCAGTACTTC. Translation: CASSPGLVTETQYF.

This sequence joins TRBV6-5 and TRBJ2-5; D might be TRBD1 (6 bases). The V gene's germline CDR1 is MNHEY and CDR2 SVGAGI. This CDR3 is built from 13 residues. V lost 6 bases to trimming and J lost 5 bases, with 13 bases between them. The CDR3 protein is CASRLQGQETQYF. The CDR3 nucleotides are TGTGCCAGCAGGCTACAGGGTCAGGAGACCCAGTACTTC.

The DNA for the CDR3 is TGTGCCAGCAGCAGGACTAGCGGGCGACAGTACTTC. Its protein product is CASSRTSGRQYF. V and J are TRBV6-5 and TRBJ2-7, with 11 bases lining up with TRBD2. J was trimmed by 10 bases and V by 6 bases; bases with no gene match: 5. The germline CDR1 and CDR2 sequences are MNHEY and SVGAGI. This CDR3 spans 12 amino acids.

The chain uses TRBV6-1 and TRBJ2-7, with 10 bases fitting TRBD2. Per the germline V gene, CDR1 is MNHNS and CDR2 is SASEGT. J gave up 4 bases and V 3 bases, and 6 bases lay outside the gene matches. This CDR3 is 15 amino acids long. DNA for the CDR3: TGTGCCAGCAGTGATGCTAGCGGGAGTATATACGAGCAGTACTTC. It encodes CASSDASGSIYEQYF.